Shown below are 28 T cell receptor beta chains from a single sample sequenced in a study of a mutant IDH1 vaccine in newly diagnosed glioma. Their target antigens are unknown. Only in-frame clones appear in the TCRdb table, and some are missing; sequencing was by immunoSEQ multiplex PCR. The data hold approximately 25,000 clones, with 70% to 80% observed a single time. Indicated time point: week 11, during vaccination. With topical imiquimod, each dose of the vaccine consisted of 300 ug of mutant IDH1 20-mer peptide. The specimen comprised PBMCs, sampled from a glioma patient whose treatment included an IDH1 peptide vaccine. Every receptor here comes from a woman under 30 with glioma.

This clone has only a few counts. V is TRBV19 and J is TRBJ1-5; TRBD1 matches at 8 bases. The CDR3 totals 13 residues. Germline values: CDR1 LNHDA, CDR2 SQIVND (reference sequence). With 5 bases clipped from V and 6 bases from J, the junction kept 3 bases outside the gene matches. For the CDR3, the DNA is TGTGCCAGTAGTGCAGACAGGGGTCAGCCCCAGCATTTT. As protein: CASSADRGQPQHF. The entire variable domain, with the rest obtained from reference TRBV19 and TRBJ1-5, is as follows: DGGITQSPKYLFRKEGQNVTLSCEQNLNHDAMYWYRQDPGQGLRLIYYSQIVNDFQKGDIAEGYSVSREKKESFPLTVTSAQKNPTAFYLCASSADRGQPQHFGDGTRLSIL.

This chain links TRBV6-1 with TRBJ2-3; perhaps D is TRBD1 or TRBD2 (5 bases each). Germline V gene sequence: CDR1 MNHNS, CDR2 SASEGT. The CDR3 runs to 13 residues. Trimming shortened V by 4 bases and J by 3 bases, and 8 bases separated the two germline ends. The CDR3 reads CASSVWGTDTQYF. CDR3 bases: TGTGCCAGCAGTGTATGGGGGACAGATACGCAGTATTTT.

This clone was counted only a few times. The chain couples TRBV2 to TRBJ2-1; no clear D. V was shortened by 4 bases and J by 6 bases, with 7 bases between the two germline ends. Germline V gives CDR1 SNHLY, CDR2 FYNNEI. CDR3 length equals 12 residues. The CDR3, as DNA: TGTGCCAGCAGTGTGGTGGGCAATGAGCAGTTCTTC. Its translation is CASSVVGNEQFF.

This clone was observed a handful of times. V and J are TRBV30 and TRBJ2-7; D may match TRBD1 or TRBD2 (5 bases each). Between the trimmed V and J ends, which lost 3 bases and 2 bases, there was a span of 26 bases. The CDR3 is 18 amino acids. Germline V gene lookup returns CDR1 GTSNPN and CDR2 SVGIG (reference sequence). The CDR3 loop is CAWSRIILGDLLPYEQYF. CDR3 coding DNA: TGTGCCTGGAGCCGAATCATCCTGGGGGACCTGCTCCCCTACGAGCAGTACTTC. Full variable domain (remainder filled in from reference TRBV30 and TRBJ2-7): SQTIHQWPATLVQPVGSPLSLECTVEGTSNPNLYWYRQAAGRGLQLLFYSVGIGQISSEVPQNLSASRPQDRQFILSSKKLLLSDSGFYLCAWSRIILGDLLPYEQYFGPGTRLTVT.

In DNA, the CDR3 is TGTGCCAGCAACTATATCGGGAAACAGAGCTCCTACAATGAGCAGTTCTTC. It codes for CASNYIGKQSSYNEQFF. The V gene is TRBV11-2, the J gene TRBJ2-1; possibly TRBD2 for D (5 bases). In germline, CDR1 is SGHAT, CDR2 FQNNGV. The V and J ends lost 7 bases and 0 bases respectively, with 19 bases between them. The CDR3 is 17 residues long.

CDR3 residues: CASSQAAGSDYNEQFF. The CDR3 DNA is TGCGCCAGCAGCCAAGCTGCAGGGAGTGACTACAATGAGCAGTTCTTC. The J gene is TRBJ2-1, the V gene TRBV4-1; D may be TRBD1 or TRBD2 (5 bases each). The ends were cut back, 1 base at V and 3 bases at J, with 13 bases in the middle. The CDR3 loop spans 16 amino acids. Germline-derived CDR1 and CDR2 are MGHRA and YSYEKL.

CDR3 nucleotide sequence: TGTGCCAGCAGCTTAGAACTACCGCAGTATGGCTACACCTTC. Encoded protein: CASSLELPQYGYTF. V and J are TRBV7-2 and TRBJ1-2, with D unclear. V was trimmed by 1 base and J by 5 bases, leaving 11 bases between them. The CDR3 is 14 residues long. CDR1 SGHTA and CDR2 FQGNSA come from the germline V gene.

The chain combines TRBV5-8 with TRBJ1-3, with D possibly matching TRBD1 (5 bases). The CDR3 extends over 16 amino acids. V was pared by 1 base and J by 4 bases, with 15 bases between. Germline assignment: CDR1 SGHTS and CDR2 YDEGEE. DNA of the CDR3: TGTGCCAGCAGCTTGCCCCAGGGAGGATACGGAAACACCATATATTTT. It encodes CASSLPQGGYGNTIYF. The full variable domain, with the rest looked up from reference TRBV5-8 and TRBJ1-3, is EAGVTQSPTHLIKTRGQQATLRCSPISGHTSVYWYQQALGLGLQFLLWYDEGEERNRGNFPPRFSGRQFPNYSSELNVNALELEDSALYLCASSLPQGGYGNTIYFGEGSWLTVV.

The V and J genes are TRBV29-1 and TRBJ2-2, with TRBD2 as a possible D gene (5 bases). Germline assignment: CDR1 SQVTM and CDR2 ANQGSEA. The length of the CDR3 is 13 residues. V was shortened by 5 bases and J by 4 bases, with 11 bases between the two germline ends. CDR3 in amino acids: CSVRESGTGELFF. CDR3 sequence (DNA): TGCAGCGTTCGGGAATCTGGCACCGGGGAGCTGTTTTTT.

The chain employs TRBV9 and TRBJ2-7; D remains unclear. Deletions cut 3 bases from V and 8 bases from J, with 12 bases between. Per germline, CDR1 SGDLS and CDR2 YYNGEE. The CDR3 covers 12 residues. The chain's CDR3 is CASSATGGKQYF. The DNA for the CDR3 is TGTGCCAGCAGCGCGACCGGCGGTAAGCAGTACTTC.

Concerning this clone itself: A junction boundary mismatches the germline segment, possibly from a read error. The chain links TRBV4-1 to TRBJ2-7, with D hard to call. The germline gives CDR1 MGHRA, CDR2 YSYEKL. The length of the CDR3 is 12 residues. CDR3 protein: CASSQDTCGSGF. The CDR3 DNA sequence: TGCGCCAGCAGCCAAGATACTTGCGGATCTGGCTTC.

This chain joins TRBV6-5 and TRBJ1-2; 9 bases agree with TRBD1. The CDR3 is 15 residues long. The germline gives CDR1 MNHEY, CDR2 SVGAGI. V was pared by 2 bases and J by 6 bases, with 7 bases of the junction left unmatched. The CDR3 nucleotides are TGTGCCAGCAGTTACAGGACAGGGGAGGGGAATGGCTACACCTTC. As protein: CASSYRTGEGNGYTF.

The chain employs TRBV21-1 and TRBJ2-5; TRBD2, as called in the table, went unchecked against the DNA. TRBV21-1 is recorded as a pseudogene. CDR3 length: 13 residues. The CDR3 region is CASIPRGCETQYF. The CDR3 DNA reads as TGTGCCAGCATCCCCCGCGGATGTGAGACCCAGTACTTC.

J is TRBJ2-5 and V is TRBV20-1, with D unclear. This CDR3 is 11 amino acids long. V lost 2 bases and J lost 7, with 8 bases in between. Germline loops: CDR1 DFQATT, CDR2 SNEGSKA (reference sequence). The CDR3 here is CSARLVGTQYF. CDR3 sequence (DNA): TGCAGTGCTAGATTAGTGGGGACCCAGTACTTC.

The chain combines TRBV2 with TRBJ1-5, with a tentative D call TRBD1 (6 bases). Germline CDR1 reads SNHLY; CDR2 reads FYNNEI. V was pared by 5 bases and J by 4 bases, with 12 bases between. The CDR3 totals 14 residues. The CDR3 spells CASSPEGVNQPQHF. DNA for the CDR3: TGTGCCAGCAGTCCGGAGGGGGTGAATCAGCCCCAGCATTTT.

This clone was detected a few times. The chain links TRBV5-1 to TRBJ1-1, with D maybe TRBD1 (5 bases). CDR3 length: 16 amino acids. V lost 0 bases, J lost 2 bases, and 14 bases lay in between. From germline, CDR1 is SGHRS and CDR2 YFSETQ. The CDR3 coding sequence is TGCGCCAGCAGCTTGGCCGGGGGGGATTCTAACACTGAAGCTTTCTTT. Its protein product is CASSLAGGDSNTEAFF.

J is TRBJ2-7 and V is TRBV4-1; 9 bases fit TRBD2. Unmatched junction bases numbered 10, after V lost 1 base and J lost 6 bases. This CDR3 contains 16 residues. Germline V CDR1 and CDR2: MGHRA, YSYEKL. The CDR3, as DNA: TGCGCCAGCAGCCAAGTCGCCGAAGCGGGAGGACGCGAGCAGTACTTC. Its protein is CASSQVAEAGGREQYF.

This chain uses TRBV19 with TRBJ2-2; tentative D call: TRBD2 (6 bases). The CDR3 length is 13 residues. The germline CDR1 and CDR2 sequences are LNHDA and SQIVND (reference sequence). V lost 9 bases to trimming and J lost 4 bases, with 12 bases between them. The CDR3 reads CASQRGSTGELFF. In nucleotides, the CDR3 is TGTGCCAGCCAACGGGGGTCCACCGGGGAGCTGTTTTTT.

The chain joins TRBV14 to TRBJ1-2; D unclear. The CDR3 has 11 residues. V lost 0 bases and J lost 12, with 8 bases in between. CDR1 and CDR2 (germline): SGHDN, FVKESK. The CDR3 DNA is TGTGCCAGCAGCCAAGATGACCTGGACACCTTC. It codes for CASSQDDLDTF. Combining the CDR3 with reference TRBV14 and TRBJ1-2 gives the whole variable domain EAGVTQFPSHSVIEKGQTVTLRCDPISGHDNLYWYRRVMGKEIKFLLHFVKESKQDESGMPNNRFLAERTGGTYSTLKVQPAELEDSGVYFCASSQDDLDTFGSGTRLTVV.

This chain uses TRBV6-5 with TRBJ1-3, with D maybe TRBD1 (6 bases). Trimming left V 2 bases short and J 0 bases short, with 8 bases between. This CDR3 is built from 15 residues. Per germline, CDR1 MNHEY and CDR2 SVGAGI. The CDR3 reads CASSYGQYSGNTIYF. CDR3 DNA: TGTGCCAGCAGTTACGGACAGTACTCTGGAAACACCATATATTTT.

In DNA, the CDR3 is TGTGCCAGCAGGTCCGGGACTGCACAAGAGACCCAGTACTTC. Its translation is CASRSGTAQETQYF. V gene TRBV7-9 combines with J gene TRBJ2-5, with D tentatively TRBD2 (6 bases). Germline CDR1 and CDR2: SEHNR and FQNEAQ (reference sequence). CDR3 length: 14 residues. V lost 6 bases and J lost 2, with 13 bases in between.

This CDR3 reads CASSLEYQGAGQPQHF. The CDR3 DNA reads TGTGCCAGCAGCTTAGAGTATCAGGGGGCCGGGCAGCCCCAGCATTTT. The chain employs TRBV7-8 and TRBJ1-5, with 8 bases identical to TRBD1. Germline V gene sequence: CDR1 SGHVS, CDR2 FQNEAQ. CDR3 size: 16 residues. Losses at the gene ends were 1 base for V and 7 bases for J; bases not matched to a gene: 9.

This clone was recorded once. The V call is TRBV7-8, the J call TRBJ1-2; TRBD1 matches at 8 bases. V lost 5 bases to trimming and J lost 6 bases; unmatched junction nucleotides: 11. The CDR3 runs 15 residues. CDR1 is SGHVS, CDR2 FQNEAQ, per germline. The CDR3 region is CASSVRDRKNDGYTF. For the CDR3, the DNA is TGTGCCAGCAGCGTCCGGGACAGGAAGAACGATGGCTACACCTTC.

This clone was found a few times. The V and J genes are TRBV28 and TRBJ2-2; no clear D gene. V was shortened by 6 bases and J by 5 bases, with 4 bases between the two germline ends. The germline V gene encodes CDR1 MDHEN and CDR2 SYDVKM. This CDR3 comprises 11 residues. DNA of the CDR3: TGTGCCAGCAGGAGGACCGGGGAGCTGTTTTTT. Amino acids: CASRRTGELFF.

This chain uses TRBV29-1 with TRBJ1-4, with TRBD1 matching over 9 bases. Germline V CDR1 and CDR2: SQVTM, ANQGSEA. This CDR3 contains 15 residues. With V trimmed by 6 bases and J by 8 bases, 13 bases remained unmatched. The chain's CDR3 is CSVGKTGGAKEKLFF. The CDR3 bases are TGCAGCGTCGGTAAAACAGGGGGCGCCAAGGAAAAACTGTTTTTT.

The chain joins TRBV7-2 to TRBJ2-2, with D hard to call. The V gene's germline CDR1 is SGHTA and CDR2 FQGNSA. The CDR3 runs 14 residues. Trimming shortened V by 3 bases and J by 2 bases, and 7 bases separated the two germline ends. The CDR3 coding sequence is TGTGCCAGCAGCTTTGGAGCAAACACCGGGGAGCTGTTTTTT. It is translated as CASSFGANTGELFF.

The CDR3 loop is CASSSGQSYEQYF. The CDR3 DNA reads TGTGCCAGCAGCTCGGGACAGTCCTACGAGCAGTACTTC. The chain links TRBV7-6 to TRBJ2-5; the match to TRBD1 covers 7 bases. The assigned J gene may be wrong: the sequence end matches TRBJ2-7 better. From germline, CDR1 is SGHVS and CDR2 FNYEAQ. The CDR3 totals 13 residues.

The rearrangement uses TRBV30 and TRBJ1-4; D is ambiguous. The CDR3 contains 14 residues. V lost 1 base, J lost 5 bases, and 11 bases lay in between. Germline V CDR1 and CDR2: GTSNPN, SVGIG (reference sequence). The chain's CDR3 is CAWSERVLNEKLFF. The CDR3 DNA reads as TGTGCCTGGAGTGAAAGGGTCCTGAATGAAAAACTGTTTTTT.